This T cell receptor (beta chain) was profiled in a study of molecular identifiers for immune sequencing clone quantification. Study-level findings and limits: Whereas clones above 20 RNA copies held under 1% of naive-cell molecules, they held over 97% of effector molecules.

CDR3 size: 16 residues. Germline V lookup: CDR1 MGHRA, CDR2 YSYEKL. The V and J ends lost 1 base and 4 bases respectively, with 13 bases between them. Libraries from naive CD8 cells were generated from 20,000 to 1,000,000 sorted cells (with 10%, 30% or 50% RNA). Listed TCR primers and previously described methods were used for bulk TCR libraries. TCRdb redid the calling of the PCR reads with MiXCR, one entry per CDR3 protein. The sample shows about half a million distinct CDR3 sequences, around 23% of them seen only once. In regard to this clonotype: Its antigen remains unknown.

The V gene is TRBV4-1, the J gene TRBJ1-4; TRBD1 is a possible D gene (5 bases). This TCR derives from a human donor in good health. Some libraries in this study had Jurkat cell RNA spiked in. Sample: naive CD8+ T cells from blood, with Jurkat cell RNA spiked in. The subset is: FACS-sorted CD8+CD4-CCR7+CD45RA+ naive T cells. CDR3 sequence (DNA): TGCGCCAGCAGCCAAGCCCCGGGGCGGGGTAATGAAAAACTGTTTTTT. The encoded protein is CASSQAPGRGNEKLFF.